The present T cell receptor beta chain was sequenced within a study of cytomegalovirus exposure and HLA in healthy donors. Study information: Across some 400 genotyped donors, around 80% landed in the Caucasian-associated ancestry cluster.

Note on this clone: Its antigen remains unidentified.

The ends were cut back, 1 base at V and 6 bases at J, with 7 bases in the middle. CDR1 is MNHEY and CDR2 is SMNVEV in the germline V gene (reference sequence). This CDR3 contains 12 residues. Study findings and constraints: Later analysis placed DRB1 highest and HLA-C lowest in TCR association rates, which differed by HLA locus. Among TCR sequences, most were rare, though some public TCRs appeared in many donors.

The PCR made use of 60 Vbeta and 13 Jbeta primers. Sequencing was performed with immunoSEQ multiplex PCR; in TCRdb, only in-frame clones are kept and a portion is missing. The repertoire holds about 120,000 clones, with approximately 72% as singletons. The sequenced material came from PBMCs. The V and J genes are TRBV27 and TRBJ2-7, with a tentative D call TRBD1 (6 bases). The clonotype originates from a middle-aged woman in good health and CMV-seropositive. The CDR3 is CASSLFRGEQYF. DNA for the CDR3: TGTGCCAGCAGTTTATTCAGGGGCGAGCAGTACTTC.